A selection of T cell receptor beta chains follows, all from one sample in a study of blood T cell repertoires in COVID-19. Using immunoSEQ multiplex PCR, the repertoire was profiled, and TCRdb retains in-frame clones only, with some absent. The sample includes 150,000 to 200,000 clones, roughly 83% of them seen just once. The sample comprised peripheral blood. The receptors derive from a woman in her forties with COVID-19, enrolled during active disease. Each CDR3 is given with its conserved first and last residue. Each record gives: J gene, V gene, D gene, clone size, CDR3 protein, CDR3 DNA. The D gene is left open where the match is weak. The listing skips clone size in some rows; elsewhere it reads once, few, many or a size class.

TRBJ1-5 TRBV19 TRBD1 . CASSLRGPNQPQHF TGTGCCAGTAGTCTCAGGGGGCCGAATCAGCCCCAGCATTTT
TRBJ2-7 TRBV5-3 TRBD1 . CARSLRQGGDEQYF TGTGCCAGAAGCTTACGACAGGGGGGGGACGAGCAGTACTTC
TRBJ2-4 TRBV28 TRBD2 . CATGLALAKNIQYF TGTGCCACAGGACTAGCCCTAGCCAAAAACATTCAGTACTTC
TRBJ1-1 TRBV10-1 . once CASRDRSNTEAFF TGCGCCAGCAGAGACAGATCGAACACTGAAGCTTTCTTT
TRBJ2-2 TRBV10-2 TRBD1 . CASTPGGNTGELFF TGCGCCAGCACGCCAGGGGGAAACACCGGGGAGCTGTTTTTT
TRBJ2-1 TRBV7-2 TRBD2 . CASSLERLAGGGEQFF TGTGCCAGCAGCTTAGAAAGGCTAGCGGGAGGTGGTGAGCAGTTCTTC
TRBJ2-3 TRBV7-3 TRBD2 . CASSLRPSHGSRLAGVSDTQYF TGTGCCAGCAGCTTACGCCCCTCCCACGGGTCCCGACTAGCGGGAGTGTCAGATACGCAGTATTTT
TRBJ1-1 TRBV2 . . CASSYRANTEAFF TGTGCCAGCAGTTACAGGGCGAACACTGAAGCTTTCTTT
TRBJ1-1 TRBV6-6 TRBD1 . CASSPTGNEAFF TGTGCCAGCAGTCCGACAGGGAATGAAGCTTTCTTT
TRBJ2-1 TRBV9 . . CASSVWSENEQFF TGTGCCAGCAGCGTATGGTCTGAGAATGAGCAGTTCTTC
TRBJ2-3 TRBV7-3 . . CASSLAPGLPSVKWYF TGTGCCAGCAGCCTGGCTCCGGGACTCCCCTCGGTAAAATGGTATTTT
TRBJ2-1 TRBV28 TRBD2 . CASRGLAGASSSYNEQFF TGTGCCAGCAGGGGACTAGCGGGAGCTTCAAGCTCCTACAATGAGCAGTTCTTC
TRBJ2-7 TRBV27 . . CASSFRGYEQYF TGTGCCAGCAGTTTCAGAGGCTACGAGCAGTACTTC
TRBJ2-7 TRBV10-1 . . CASSESPSPYEQYF TGCGCCAGCAGTGAGTCCCCTAGCCCCTACGAGCAGTACTTC
TRBJ2-7 TRBV7-3 . . CASSLIQGYEQYF TGTGCCAGCAGCTTAATTCAGGGCTACGAGCAGTACTTC
TRBJ2-7 TRBV5-1 TRBD2 . CASSYPSGRDEQYF TGCGCCAGCAGCTACCCTAGCGGGAGGGATGAGCAGTACTTC
TRBJ2-1 TRBV7-2 . few CASSLAQLRSLARNSYNEQFF TGTGCCAGCAGCTTAGCGCAGTTAAGGTCCCTAGCGAGGAACTCCTACAATGAGCAGTTCTTC
TRBJ1-1 TRBV6-5 . . CASRSGTRAFF TGTGCCAGCAGGTCCGGGACACGGGCTTTCTTT
TRBJ1-6 TRBV6-6 . . CASIFDSNSPLHF TGTGCCAGCATCTTCGACAGTAATTCACCCCTCCACTTT
TRBJ2-7 TRBV27 . once CASSFLDSAYEQYF TGTGCCAGCAGTTTCCTCGACAGCGCCTACGAGCAGTACTTC
TRBJ2-3 TRBV20-1 . . CSARARDTQYF TGCAGTGCTAGAGCTAGAGATACGCAGTATTTT
TRBJ1-6 TRBV5-1 TRBD1 once CASSLVGDRANSPLHF TGCGCCAGCAGCTTGGTGGGGGACAGGGCCAATTCACCCCTCCACTTT
TRBJ1-2 TRBV6-5 TRBD1 . CASSHEQRQGVSF TGTGCCAGCAGCCATGAACAGAGGCAGGGGGTCTCCTTC
TRBJ1-2 TRBV5-1 TRBD1 . CASSLDYLTGQLSGYTF TGCGCCAGCAGCTTGGACTATTTGACAGGGCAATTGAGCGGCTACACCTTC
TRBJ2-2 TRBV27 . . CASSLGGARTGELFF TGTGCCAGCAGTTTGGGGGGGGCTCGAACCGGGGAGCTGTTTTTT
TRBJ1-1 TRBV19 . . CASRIGETEAFF TGTGCCAGTAGGATAGGGGAGACTGAAGCTTTCTTT
TRBJ2-7 TRBV18 TRBD1 . CASSPQDRVSSYEQYF TGTGCCAGCTCACCTCAGGACAGGGTAAGCTCCTACGAGCAGTACTTC
TRBJ2-1 TRBV5-8 TRBD1 few CASSPQGHSYNEQFF TGTGCCAGCAGCCCACAGGGGCACTCCTACAATGAGCAGTTCTTC
TRBJ2-7 TRBV7-9 TRBD1 . CASETTQGADWEQYF TGTGCCAGCGAGACCACACAGGGGGCAGATTGGGAGCAGTACTTC
TRBJ2-1 TRBV5-1 TRBD2 . CASSFGTSGWSFSYNEQFF TGCGCCAGCAGCTTCGGGACTAGCGGGTGGTCTTTCTCCTACAATGAGCAGTTCTTC
TRBJ2-1 TRBV6-5 . once CASSPGAGWEQFF TGTGCCAGCAGTCCCGGAGCTGGGTGGGAGCAGTTCTTC
TRBJ1-1 TRBV19 TRBD1 . CASSRTGLHTEAFF TGTGCCAGTAGTAGGACAGGCCTTCACACTGAAGCTTTCTTT
TRBJ2-1 TRBV7-9 TRBD2 . CASSLAAGGPREQFF TGTGCCAGCAGCTTAGCAGCGGGAGGGCCTCGGGAGCAGTTCTTC
TRBJ2-1 TRBV5-1 . once CASSPRASSYNEQFF TGCGCCAGCAGCCCACGCGCTAGTTCCTACAATGAGCAGTTCTTC
TRBJ1-4 TRBV27 . . CASRRGSGGGGKLFF TGTGCCAGCAGAAGAGGATCCGGGGGCGGGGGAAAACTGTTTTTT
TRBJ1-4 TRBV24-1 . . CATSDPGFGEKLFF TGTGCCACCAGTGATCCAGGGTTTGGTGAAAAACTGTTTTTT
TRBJ1-5 TRBV6-5 TRBD1 . CASIRRDRGRGPQHF TGTGCCAGCATAAGAAGGGACAGGGGTCGTGGGCCCCAGCATTTT
TRBJ2-5 TRBV27 . . CASSPLAEETQYF TGTGCCAGCAGCCCCTTAGCCGAAGAGACCCAGTACTTC
TRBJ2-7 TRBV7-6 TRBD1 . CASSFRDSQQGEQYF TGTGCCAGCAGCTTCCGGGACAGCCAACAAGGAGAGCAGTACTTC
TRBJ2-7 TRBV10-1 . few CASRRPGGSYEQYF TGCGCCAGCAGACGTCCAGGTGGTTCCTACGAGCAGTACTTC
TRBJ1-6 TRBV27 . . CASSQTRQHNSPLHF TGTGCCAGCAGCCAAACGAGACAGCATAATTCACCCCTCCACTTT
TRBJ1-4 TRBV10-3 TRBD1 few CAIRQGGNEKLFF TGTGCCATCAGACAGGGGGGGAATGAAAAACTGTTTTTT
TRBJ2-7 TRBV12-5 . . CASGLQGTYEQYF TGTGCTAGTGGCCTACAGGGAACCTACGAGCAGTACTTC
TRBJ1-4 TRBV29-1 . . CSVAGADEKLFF TGCAGCGTTGCAGGGGCTGATGAAAAACTGTTTTTT
TRBJ2-1 TRBV3-1/TRBV3-2 TRBD2 . CASSHVAGGLDEQFF TGTGCCAGCAGCCATGTTGCGGGGGGGTTGGATGAGCAGTTCTTC
TRBJ2-2 TRBV5-1 . once CASSYQEFTGELFF TGCGCCAGCTCCTACCAGGAATTCACCGGGGAGCTGTTTTTT
TRBJ2-3 TRBV5-1 . . CASSLGSPRDTQYF TGCGCCAGCAGTCTCGGGTCGCCCCGGGATACGCAGTATTTT
TRBJ1-2 TRBV29-1 TRBD1 few CSALTGWYGYTF TGCAGCGCTTTGACAGGGTGGTATGGCTACACCTTC
TRBJ1-1 TRBV4-1 . . CASSQEGGHQNTEAFF TGCGCCAGCAGCCAAGAAGGAGGCCACCAGAACACTGAAGCTTTCTTT
TRBJ1-1 TRBV5-6 TRBD1 . CASSPTGQPNTEAFF TGTGCCAGCAGCCCTACGGGACAGCCCAACACTGAAGCTTTCTTT
TRBJ2-7 TRBV6-5 TRBD1 . CASSPHPGQGDEQYF TGTGCCAGCAGCCCCCATCCGGGACAGGGAGACGAGCAGTACTTC
TRBJ2-3 TRBV5-1 TRBD2 . CASSLSSGGLDTQYF TGCGCCAGCAGCTTATCTAGCGGGGGGCTGGATACGCAGTATTTT